The entry below gives a single TCR beta chain sequence along with its context. This record belongs to a study of blood T cell repertoires in COVID-19. The CDR3 is 14 residues long. V lost 11 bases and J lost 4, with 17 bases in between. Germline assignment: CDR1 LGHDT and CDR2 YNNKEL (reference sequence). TCRdb's table, derived via immunoSEQ multiplex PCR, lists solely in-frame clones and lacks some. The table lists some 91,000 clones, less than 95% of them singletons. The TCR sequence derives from a man aged 55 to 70 with acute or convalescent COVID-19. The rearrangement links TRBV3-1 (or the pseudogene TRBV3-2) to TRBJ2-2; TRBD1 might be the D (5 bases). Input material: peripheral blood. This CDR3 reads CAAQKQESTGELFF. CDR3 nucleotides: TGTGCCGCCCAGAAACAGGAAAGCACCGGGGAGCTGTTTTTT.